Listed here is a single TCR beta chain. Its antigen has not been determined. Base qualities are not provided; no much larger clone lies one nucleotide away. The data derive from a study of vaccination and CD4 T cells after COVID-19 (dated by TCRdb to the early 2020s). Study-wide context: Every convalescent patient had a positive nasal swab PCR test for SARS-CoV-2, with mild disease in roughly 10 patients and severe disease in one. The convalescent cohort comprised six males and four females, including two Hispanic individuals, seven Caucasians, two Asians and one multiracial person. Participants received two doses of either the Pfizer-BioNTech BNT162b2 vaccine (n=8) or the Moderna mRNA-1273 vaccine (n=2). Post-COVID blood samples were collected from convalescent patients a median of around 96 days after diagnosis, with a range of roughly 30 to 170 days. The time from the second vaccine dose to post-vaccine blood sampling had a median of around 72 days and ranged from roughly 13 to 241 days. Overlapping spike peptide pools from SARS-CoV-2 and from the common cold coronaviruses HCoV-NL63, HCoV-OC43 and HCoV-229E were used as culture stimuli. Control cultures used a CEFX viral epitope pool as positive control, an HIV-1 Nef peptide pool as negative control, or no peptide. In roughly 10 COVID-19 convalescent patients and a few infection-naive healthy vaccine recipients, the spike-specific CD4+ TCR repertoire before mRNA vaccination was compared with the repertoire after mRNA vaccination. Broad study findings and their caveats: The number of convalescent patients in the study was relatively small, and the study did not examine early timepoints following natural infection. The median count of SARS-CoV-2-reactive clonotypes went up from 21 after infection to about 41 after vaccination, although the change was not significant. Nearly all vaccine-specific clones in convalescent patients (304 of 307) were mono-reactive for SARS-CoV-2 spike rather than cross-reactive with common cold coronaviruses. Among the post-vaccine SARS-CoV-2-reactive clones in convalescent patients, a median around 90% showed up only after vaccination, which suggests vaccine-specific priming.

Via the germline V gene, CDR1 is MDHEN and CDR2 SYDVKM. Including the terminal cysteine and phenylalanine, the CDR3 comprises 15 residues. The kept DNA is CDR3 alone, 45 bases in frame from the first base. V trim: 4 bases; J trim: 1 base; unmatched bases: 4. Receptor libraries were prepared by PCR. DNA from cultured CD4+ T cells was subjected to TCR sequencing with the Oncomine TCR Beta short-read assay at the Johns Hopkins FTIC core. The QIAamp micro DNA kit was used to extract genomic DNA from the cultured CD4+ T cells. Oncomine TCR Beta libraries from cultured CD4+ T cells were pooled using unique dual indexes and sequenced on an Illumina iSeq 100. The original pipeline was this. Non-productive sequences were removed, and CDR3s that did not start with C, did not end with F or W, or were shorter than 7 amino acids were discarded. The MANAFEST web application identified antigen-specific clonotypes by comparing peptide-stimulated wells against reference wells and other culture wells. Positive clones required FDR below 0.05, an odds ratio above 5, and productive frequency above 0.1% in at least two of three replicate wells. A clonotype counted as cross-reactive if it showed significant expansion both in the SARS-CoV-2 spike wells and in at least one common cold coronavirus spike condition. CDR3 homology was assessed with Levenshtein distances (stringdist) and unrooted phylogenetic trees (ape) in R version 3.6.1. TCRdb took the public reads, trimmed them with fastp at Q25, ran MiXCR for clone calling and kept in-frame beta chains. Under each unique CDR3 protein, matching rows form one entry showing the most common genes and DNA. For this entry, the V and J calls and clone size follow TCRdb and not the study's own pipeline. The sample records about 20,000 distinct CDR3 sequences, around 55% of which are singletons. The top ten clones comprise about 15% of the sample.

Explained via the paper, the treatment or condition label denotes: approximately 9-day PBMC culture with coronavirus spike peptide pools or control peptides (ViraFEST assay). To expand antigen-specific T cells with peptide pools and then pick out the expanded clonotypes through TCR sequencing, the study relied on the ViraFEST assay. Positive SARS-CoV-2 PCR tests in the convalescent patients dated from March to December 2020, before Alpha, Beta and Delta variants emerged in the United States. Roughly 2 million PBMCs per well were cultured in IMDM with 5% human AB serum and 8.5 to 10 IU/ml IL-2, plus 10 ug/ml peptide pools. Half of the culture medium was replaced with fresh IL-2-containing medium on days 3 and 7. CD4+ T cells were isolated after roughly eleven days of culture through negative selection using the EasySep CD4+ T cell isolation kit. Ficoll-Paque Plus gradient centrifugation was used to isolate PBMCs from whole blood, and the isolated PBMCs were then either used fresh or cryopreserved at -140C. Each culture condition was generally run in triplicate wells.

This clonotype originated in a human donor who had recovered from COVID-19. The sequence is built from TRBV28 and TRBJ2-7, and 10 bases in between align with TRBD2. Specimen: CD4+ T cells from blood, cultured in vitro. The DNA sequence follows: TGTGCCAGCAGTTCCTGGACTAGCGGTTCCTACGAGCAGTACTTC. This encodes CASSSWTSGSYEQYF.